This TCR beta chain is from a study of Ad26.COV2.S vaccination and SARS-CoV-2 variants. Looking at the study overall: COV1001, an Ad26.COV2.S trial, supplied this vaccine-arm donor.

A note on this clone: Antigen specificity is unknown.

The table came from immunoSEQ multiplex PCR; TCRdb's copy has only in-frame clones and leaves some out. This sample has about 480,000 clones, with around nine tenths found just once. Findings of the study overall: Placebo and vaccine recipients had non-spike TCR breadth that was similar. There was a possibility that the TCR breadth and depth analyses underestimated total T cell responses.

Treatment here: around 19 received Ad26.COV2.S at low or high dose, single or two shots; about 5 received placebo; per-sample allocation not given. On day 63 after the first injection, vaccine and placebo recipients gave samples. Whoever gave the sample was an adult aged 18-55 years in Boston. CDR1 MNHNY and CDR2 SVGAGI come from the germline V gene (reference sequence). With 5 bases clipped from V and 4 bases from J, the junction kept 9 bases outside the gene matches. This CDR3 is 16 amino acids long. This sequence originates from a person between 18 and 60 years old who received the Ad26.COV2.S COVID-19 vaccine or a placebo. The specimen was peripheral blood, collected in a trial of Ad26.COV2.S vaccine versus placebo. The V call is TRBV6-6, the J call TRBJ1-3; 9 positions match TRBD1. The CDR3 reads CASSPTGTGYGNTIYF. The DNA for the CDR3 is TGTGCCAGCAGTCCCACCGGGACAGGGTACGGAAACACCATATATTTT.